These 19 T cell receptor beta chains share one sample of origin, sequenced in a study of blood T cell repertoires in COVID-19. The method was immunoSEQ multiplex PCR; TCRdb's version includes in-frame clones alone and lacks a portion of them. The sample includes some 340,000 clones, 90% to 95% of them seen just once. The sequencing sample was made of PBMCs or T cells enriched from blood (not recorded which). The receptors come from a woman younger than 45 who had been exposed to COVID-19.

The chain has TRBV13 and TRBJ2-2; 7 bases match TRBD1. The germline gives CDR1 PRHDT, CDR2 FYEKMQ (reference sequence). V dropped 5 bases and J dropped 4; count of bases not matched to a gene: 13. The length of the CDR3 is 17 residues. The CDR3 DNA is TGTGCCAGCAGCCCCTTAAACAGGGGAGAGGGCACCGGGGAGCTGTTTTTT. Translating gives CASSPLNRGEGTGELFF.

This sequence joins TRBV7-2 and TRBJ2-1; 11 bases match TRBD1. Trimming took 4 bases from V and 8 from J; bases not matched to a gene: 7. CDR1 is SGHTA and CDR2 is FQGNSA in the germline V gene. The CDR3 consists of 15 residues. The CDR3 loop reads CASSYRTGGVDEQFF. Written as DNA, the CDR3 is TGTGCCAGCAGCTATCGGACAGGGGGCGTCGATGAGCAGTTCTTC.

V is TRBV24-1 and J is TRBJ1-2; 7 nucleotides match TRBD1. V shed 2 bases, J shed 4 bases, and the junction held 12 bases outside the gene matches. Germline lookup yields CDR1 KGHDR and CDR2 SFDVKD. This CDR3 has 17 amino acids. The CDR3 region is CATSDSYRTGGFYGYTF. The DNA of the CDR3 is TGTGCCACCAGTGATTCTTATCGGACAGGAGGTTTCTATGGCTACACCTTC.

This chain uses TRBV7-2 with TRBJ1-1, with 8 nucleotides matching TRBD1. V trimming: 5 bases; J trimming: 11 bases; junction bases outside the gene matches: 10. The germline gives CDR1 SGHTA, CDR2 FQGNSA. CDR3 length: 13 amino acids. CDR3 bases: TGTGCCAGCAGCCTTGACAGGGGAGGTGAGGCTTTCTTT. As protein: CASSLDRGGEAFF.

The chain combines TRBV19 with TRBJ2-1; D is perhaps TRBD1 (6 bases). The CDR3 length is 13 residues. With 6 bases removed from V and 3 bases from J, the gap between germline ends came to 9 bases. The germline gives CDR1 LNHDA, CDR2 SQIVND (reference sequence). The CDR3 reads CASSPTGYNEQFF. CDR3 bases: TGTGCCAGTAGCCCGACAGGCTACAATGAGCAGTTCTTC.

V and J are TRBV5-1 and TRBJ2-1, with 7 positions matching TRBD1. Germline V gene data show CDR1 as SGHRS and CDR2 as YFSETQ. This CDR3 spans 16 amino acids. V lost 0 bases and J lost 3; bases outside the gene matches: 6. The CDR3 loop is CASSLEQGTLYNEQFF. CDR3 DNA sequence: TGCGCCAGCAGCTTGGAACAGGGGACCCTCTACAATGAGCAGTTCTTC. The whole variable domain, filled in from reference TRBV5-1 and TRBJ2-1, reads KAGVTQTPRYLIKTRGQQVTLSCSPISGHRSVSWYQQTPGQGLQFLFEYFSETQRNKGNFPGRFSGRQFSNSRSEMNVSTLELGDSALYLCASSLEQGTLYNEQFFGPGTRLTVL.

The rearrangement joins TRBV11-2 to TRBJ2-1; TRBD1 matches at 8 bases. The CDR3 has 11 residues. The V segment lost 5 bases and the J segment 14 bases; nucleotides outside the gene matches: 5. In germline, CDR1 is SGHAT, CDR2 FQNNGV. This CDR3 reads CASSLDRVEFF. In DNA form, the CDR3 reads TGTGCCAGCAGCCTGGACAGGGTGGAGTTCTTC.

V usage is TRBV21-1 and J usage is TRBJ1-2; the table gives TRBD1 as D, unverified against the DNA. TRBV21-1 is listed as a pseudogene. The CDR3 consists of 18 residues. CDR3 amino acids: CASSKNSCRGTTNYGYTF. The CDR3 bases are TGTGCCAGCAGCAAGAATTCTTGCAGGGGCACCACTAACTATGGCTACACCTTC.

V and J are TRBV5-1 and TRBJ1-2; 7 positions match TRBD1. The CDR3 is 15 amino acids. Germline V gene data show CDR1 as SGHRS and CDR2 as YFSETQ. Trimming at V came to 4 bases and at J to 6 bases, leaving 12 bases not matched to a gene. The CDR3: CASSLQGLGGDGYTF. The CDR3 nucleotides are TGCGCCAGCAGCCTACAGGGGCTCGGCGGAGATGGCTACACCTTC.

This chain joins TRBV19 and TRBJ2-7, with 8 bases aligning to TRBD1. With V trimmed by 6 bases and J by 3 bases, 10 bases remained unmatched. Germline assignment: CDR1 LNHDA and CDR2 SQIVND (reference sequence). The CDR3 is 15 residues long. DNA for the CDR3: TGTGCCAGTAGCCCCGGGACAGGCGGGTTCTACGAGCAGTACTTC. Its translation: CASSPGTGGFYEQYF.

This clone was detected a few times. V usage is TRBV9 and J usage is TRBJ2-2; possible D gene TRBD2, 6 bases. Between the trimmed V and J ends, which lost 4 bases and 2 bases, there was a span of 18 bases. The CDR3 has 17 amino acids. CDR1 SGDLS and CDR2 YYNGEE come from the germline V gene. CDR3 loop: CASSPTGLAINTGELFF. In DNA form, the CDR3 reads TGTGCCAGCAGCCCAACCGGGCTAGCGATTAACACCGGGGAGCTGTTTTTT.

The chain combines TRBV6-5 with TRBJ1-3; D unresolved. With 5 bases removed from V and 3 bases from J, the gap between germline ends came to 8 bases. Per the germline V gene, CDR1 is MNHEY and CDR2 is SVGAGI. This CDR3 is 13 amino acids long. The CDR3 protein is CASSRTFGNTIYF. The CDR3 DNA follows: TGTGCCAGCAGTAGGACTTTTGGAAACACCATATATTTT.

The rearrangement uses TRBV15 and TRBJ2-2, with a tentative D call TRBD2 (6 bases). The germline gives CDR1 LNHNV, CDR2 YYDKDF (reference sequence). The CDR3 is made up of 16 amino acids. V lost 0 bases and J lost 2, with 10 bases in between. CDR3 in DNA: TGTGCCACCAGCAGAGATAGCGGAGTCAACACCGGGGAGCTGTTTTTT. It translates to CATSRDSGVNTGELFF.

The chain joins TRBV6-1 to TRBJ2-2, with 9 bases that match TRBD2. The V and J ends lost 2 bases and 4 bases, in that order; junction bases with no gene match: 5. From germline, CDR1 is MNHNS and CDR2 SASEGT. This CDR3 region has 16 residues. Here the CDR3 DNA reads TGTGCCAGCAGTGAACGCGGGGGGGCCTTCACCGGGGAGCTGTTTTTT. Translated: CASSERGGAFTGELFF.

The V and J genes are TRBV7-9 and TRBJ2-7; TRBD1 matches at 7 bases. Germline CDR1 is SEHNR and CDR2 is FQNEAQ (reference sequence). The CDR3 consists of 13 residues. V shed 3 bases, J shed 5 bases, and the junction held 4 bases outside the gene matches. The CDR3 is CASSLGQGDEQYF. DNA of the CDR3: TGTGCCAGCAGCTTGGGGCAGGGGGACGAGCAGTACTTC.

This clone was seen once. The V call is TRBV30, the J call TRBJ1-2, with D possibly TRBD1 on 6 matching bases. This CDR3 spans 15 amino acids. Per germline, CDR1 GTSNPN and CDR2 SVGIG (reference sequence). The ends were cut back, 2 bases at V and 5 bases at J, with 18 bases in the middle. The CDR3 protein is CAWSPPGGPAYGYTF. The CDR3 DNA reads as TGTGCCTGGAGTCCGCCGGGGGGCCCCGCGTATGGCTACACCTTC.

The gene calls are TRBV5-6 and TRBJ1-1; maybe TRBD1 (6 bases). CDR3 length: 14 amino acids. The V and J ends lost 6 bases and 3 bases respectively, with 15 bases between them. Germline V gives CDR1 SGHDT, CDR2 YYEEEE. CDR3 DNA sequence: TGTGCCAGCAACCGGCAGGGGTGGGACACTGAAGCTTTCTTT. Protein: CASNRQGWDTEAFF. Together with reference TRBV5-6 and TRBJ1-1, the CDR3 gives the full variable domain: DAGVTQSPTHLIKTRGQQVTLRCSPKSGHDTVSWYQQALGQGPQFIFQYYEEEERQRGNFPDRFSGHQFPNYSSELNVNALLLGDSALYLCASNRQGWDTEAFFGQGTRLTVV.

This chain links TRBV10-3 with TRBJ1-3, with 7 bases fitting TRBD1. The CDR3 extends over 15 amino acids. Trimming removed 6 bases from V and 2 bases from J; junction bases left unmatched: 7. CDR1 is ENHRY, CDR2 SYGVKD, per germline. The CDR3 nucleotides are TGTGCCATCAGAAGGACAGGAGTTACTGGAAACACCATATATTTT. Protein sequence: CAIRRTGVTGNTIYF.

CDR3 coding DNA: TGTGCCAGCAGTTACTCGCAGGGGGCGAATTCACCCCTCCACTTT. The encoded protein is CASSYSQGANSPLHF. The rearrangement links TRBV6-5 to TRBJ1-6; TRBD1 matches at 8 bases. The CDR3 spans 15 residues. Looked up from germline, CDR1 is MNHEY and CDR2 is SVGAGI. With V trimmed by 0 bases and J by 7 bases, 2 bases remained unmatched.